Listed below are T cell receptor beta chains from one sample, sequenced in a study of naive and memory T cell subsets. TCRdb independently ran MiXCR on the UMI-ligation and nested PCR reads; one entry per CDR3 protein. The sample has tens of thousands of distinct CDR3 sequences; approximately 6% are singletons. The sample here was skin, taken from a tuberculin skin test site. These receptors originate from an adult in good health. CDR3s include the opening cysteine and the closing phenylalanine or tryptophan. The D gene is left open where the match is weak. Not all rows give a size; the values are once, few, many and, for expanded clones, a class.

d_call,j_call,v_call,clone_size,cdr3_aa,cdr3_nt
-,TRBJ1-1,TRBV9,many,CASCGGLNTEAFF,TGTGCCAGTTGCGGTGGTTTGAACACTGAAGCTTTCTTT
-,TRBJ2-1,TRBV18,medium-sized,CASSYTGYYNEQFF,TGTGCCAGCTCTTATACAGGGTACTACAATGAGCAGTTCTTC
-,TRBJ1-2,TRBV28,few,CASSPGTPYGYTF,TGTGCCAGCAGTCCCGGGACGCCGTATGGCTACACCTTC
TRBD2,TRBJ2-1,TRBV2,many,CASRQTSGSFYEQFF,TGTGCCAGCAGGCAGACTAGCGGGAGTTTCTATGAGCAGTTCTTC
-,TRBJ2-7,TRBV4-1,medium-sized,CASSPSAQFVAGNSYEQYF,TGCGCCAGCAGCCCATCAGCCCAATTTGTGGCAGGCAATTCCTACGAGCAGTACTTC
TRBD2,TRBJ2-1,TRBV7-6,many,CASTRRASGGEQFF,TGTGCCAGCACCCGGCGGGCTAGCGGGGGAGAGCAGTTCTTC
-,TRBJ2-1,TRBV28,many,CASSPMRGRGSYNEQFF,TGTGCCAGCAGTCCCATGCGGGGACGGGGCTCCTACAATGAGCAGTTCTTC
-,TRBJ1-4,TRBV4-1,few,CASSPTSFPATNEKLFF,TGCGCCAGCAGCCCCACGTCCTTTCCGGCAACTAATGAAAAACTGTTTTTT
TRBD2,TRBJ2-3,TRBV14,many,CASSQLAGVSNTQYF,TGTGCCAGCAGCCAACTAGCGGGAGTGAGTAATACGCAGTATTTT
-,TRBJ1-1,TRBV20-1,-,CTVGRGPYVNTEAFF,TGCACCGTAGGAAGGGGCCCCTACGTGAACACTGAAGCTTTCTTT
-,TRBJ1-1,TRBV18,few,CASSPMGAEAFF,TGTGCCAGCTCACCAATGGGGGCTGAAGCTTTCTTT
TRBD2,TRBJ2-1,TRBV7-9,many,CASTLTSGRRELINEQFF,TGTGCCAGCACCCTTACCTCGGGGAGGCGGGAGCTAATAAATGAGCAGTTCTTC
-,TRBJ1-2,TRBV20-1,-,CSARSLPAPGGYTF,TGCAGTGCTAGGTCACTTCCGGCCCCGGGGGGCTACACCTTC
TRBD2,TRBJ2-1,TRBV10-3,-,CAISVLAGDNEQFF,TGTGCCATCAGTGTACTAGCGGGGGACAATGAGCAGTTCTTC
-,TRBJ1-6,TRBV25-1,many,CASSLSSWNSPLHF,TGTGCCAGCAGTCTGAGTTCTTGGAATTCACCCCTCCACTTT
-,TRBJ2-1,TRBV5-4,many,CASSFSGAYNEQFF,TGTGCCAGCAGCTTCTCCGGAGCCTACAATGAGCAGTTCTTC
-,TRBJ2-6,TRBV5-5,few,CASSLGLNSGANVLTF,TGTGCCAGCAGCTTGGGCCTTAACTCTGGGGCCAACGTCCTGACTTTC
-,TRBJ2-1,TRBV3-1,few,CASSQGASSYNEQFF,TGTGCCAGCAGCCAAGGTGCCTCCTCCTACAATGAGCAGTTCTTC
-,TRBJ2-5,TRBV4-3,many,CASSQGGRLETQYF,TGCGCCAGCAGCCAAGGGGGAAGGCTAGAGACCCAGTACTTC
TRBD1,TRBJ1-1,TRBV3-1,-,CASSQRTGGTEAFF,TGTGCCAGCAGCCAAAGGACAGGGGGCACTGAAGCTTTCTTT
-,TRBJ2-1,TRBV27,many,CASKRTPGYNEQFF,TGTGCCAGCAAGCGGACACCGGGATACAATGAGCAGTTCTTC
TRBD2,TRBJ2-1,TRBV4-3,-,CASSQGLAGGPLHNEQFF,TGCGCCAGCAGCCAAGGGTTAGCGGGAGGTCCTCTACACAATGAGCAGTTCTTC
-,TRBJ1-1,TRBV6-5,few,CASSPGRAKMNTEAFF,TGTGCCAGCAGCCCCGGTAGGGCCAAGATGAACACTGAAGCTTTCTTT
TRBD1,TRBJ2-7,TRBV11-2,many,CASSFTVLKFLGQGVYEQYF,TGTGCCAGCAGCTTTACAGTCCTAAAATTTTTGGGACAGGGGGTTTACGAGCAGTACTTC
TRBD1,TRBJ1-3,TRBV7-2,-,CASSSGDRGNTIYF,TGTGCCAGCAGCTCTGGGGACAGGGGGAACACCATATATTTT
TRBD2,TRBJ2-7,TRBV5-1,-,CASSAGTSGSADEQYF,TGCGCCAGCAGCGCCGGGACTAGCGGGAGTGCAGACGAGCAGTACTTC
TRBD2,TRBJ2-2,TRBV19,many,CASGSWTSGTTGELFF,TGTGCCAGTGGATCTTGGACTAGCGGGACCACCGGGGAGCTGTTTTTT
-,TRBJ1-2,TRBV7-2,few,CASSLDQSRGYGYTF,TGTGCCAGCAGCTTAGATCAGTCCAGGGGCTATGGCTACACCTTC
-,TRBJ2-5,TRBV29-1,many,CSVDGDSLETQYF,TGCAGCGTTGATGGGGACTCCCTGGAGACCCAGTACTTC
TRBD1,TRBJ1-2,TRBV18,many,CASSPGTATLYGYTF,TGTGCCAGCTCTCCCGGGACAGCGACTCTTTATGGCTACACCTTC
-,TRBJ1-6,TRBV4-1,-,CASSLLYQRLDLHF,TGCGCCAGCAGCCTTCTGTACCAACGTTTAGACCTCCACTTT
-,TRBJ1-1,TRBV20-1,few,CSARRWRGMENTEAFF,TGCAGTGCTAGGAGGTGGCGCGGGATGGAGAACACTGAAGCTTTCTTT
-,TRBJ2-7,TRBV29-1,medium-sized,CSVWELAEQYF,TGCAGCGTTTGGGAACTAGCTGAGCAGTACTTC
TRBD2,TRBJ2-1,TRBV6-2/TRBV6-3,many,CASSDLAEYNEQFF,TGTGCCAGCAGTGACCTAGCGGAGTACAATGAGCAGTTCTTC
-,TRBJ2-7,TRBV10-3,many,CAISLGDRSSYEQYF,TGTGCCATCAGTTTGGGGGACCGCTCTTCCTACGAGCAGTACTTC
-,TRBJ1-1,TRBV20-1,many,CSAPKVAGISGAGNTEAFF,TGCAGTGCTCCTAAGGTGGCAGGGATCAGTGGGGCGGGAAACACTGAAGCTTTCTTT
-,TRBJ1-1,TRBV7-3,many,CASSSDEVTEAFF,TGTGCCAGCAGCTCGGACGAGGTCACTGAAGCTTTCTTT
TRBD1,TRBJ1-6,TRBV18,few,CASSTTGENSPLHF,TGTGCCAGCTCAACGACAGGGGAAAATTCACCCCTCCACTTT
-,TRBJ2-2,TRBV7-3,few,CASRDLHTGELFF,TGTGCCAGCCGGGACTTACACACCGGGGAGCTGTTTTTT
TRBD1,TRBJ2-4,TRBV5-6,many,CASSSAGTGVLYIQYF,TGTGCCAGCAGCTCCGCCGGGACAGGGGTTCTGTACATTCAGTACTTC
TRBD2,TRBJ2-2,TRBV9,many,CASSVGSGRYFGELFF,TGTGCCAGCAGCGTAGGAAGCGGGAGGTATTTCGGGGAGCTGTTTTTT
-,TRBJ1-2,TRBV29-1,many,CSVGGGLDYGYTF,TGCAGCGTTGGTGGGGGCTTGGACTATGGCTACACCTTC
TRBD2,TRBJ2-1,TRBV2,medium-sized,CASSHLTPTLADGYNEQFF,TGTGCCAGCAGCCATCTTACCCCTACTCTAGCGGACGGCTACAATGAGCAGTTCTTC
-,TRBJ2-3,TRBV20-1,many,CSAARASDTQYF,TGCAGTGCAGCCAGGGCTTCAGATACGCAGTATTTT
TRBD1,TRBJ2-5,TRBV2,many,CASSRDRGVETQYF,TGTGCCAGCAGTAGGGACAGGGGTGTTGAGACCCAGTACTTC
-,TRBJ1-5,TRBV30,-,CAWSTGTVGNQPQHF,TGTGCCTGGAGTACAGGGACGGTGGGGAATCAGCCCCAGCATTTT
TRBD2,TRBJ2-3,TRBV7-3,-,CASSLSMTSADTQYF,TGTGCCAGCAGCTTAAGTATGACTAGCGCAGATACGCAGTATTTT
TRBD1,TRBJ2-4,TRBV6-2/TRBV6-3,-,CASSRQGAFTIQYF,TGTGCCAGCAGCCGACAGGGGGCTTTCACCATTCAGTACTTC
TRBD2,TRBJ2-7,TRBV20-1,-,CSARGISGSTYEQYF,TGCAGTGCTAGAGGGATTAGCGGGTCTACCTACGAGCAGTACTTC
TRBD1,TRBJ1-2,TRBV27,-,CASSLVSGQGAKGYTF,TGTGCCAGCAGTTTGGTTAGCGGACAGGGGGCGAAGGGCTACACCTTC
-,TRBJ2-3,TRBV28,few,CASSFVGDSGDISTDTQYF,TGTGCCAGCAGTTTCGTCGGGGACTCGGGGGATATTAGCACAGATACGCAGTATTTT
-,TRBJ1-3,TRBV20-1,many,CSAWVEGNTIYF,TGCAGTGCTTGGGTGGAGGGAAACACCATATATTTT
-,TRBJ1-1,TRBV29-1,-,CSVAGTLRSTEAFF,TGCAGCGTTGCTGGGACACTCCGTAGCACTGAAGCTTTCTTT
-,TRBJ2-6,TRBV6-6,many,CASSLTGSGANVLTF,TGTGCCAGCAGTTTAACAGGGTCTGGGGCCAACGTCCTGACTTTC
-,TRBJ1-1,TRBV19,few,CASRNHPGHMNTEAFF,TGTGCCAGTAGAAACCATCCGGGACACATGAACACTGAAGCTTTCTTT
-,TRBJ1-1,TRBV29-1,-,CSVDRQGQNTEAFF,TGCAGCGTGGACCGGCAGGGTCAGAACACTGAAGCTTTCTTT
TRBD1,TRBJ2-7,TRBV7-2,many,CASSLSQGYEQYF,TGTGCCAGCAGCTTATCACAGGGGTACGAGCAGTACTTC
-,TRBJ1-1,TRBV20-1,many,CSARDVGQAFF,TGCAGTGCTAGAGATGTGGGACAAGCTTTCTTT
-,TRBJ2-1,TRBV6-6,many,CASSLAVEQFF,TGTGCCAGCAGTTTGGCTGTAGAGCAGTTCTTC
-,TRBJ2-5,TRBV6-1,few,CASSGDGYQETQYF,TGTGCCAGCAGTGGGGACGGATACCAAGAGACCCAGTACTTC